These 28 T cell receptor beta chains originate from one sample sequenced in a study of T cell changes during pregnancy in multiple sclerosis. Sequencing was performed with immunoSEQ multiplex PCR; in TCRdb, only in-frame clones are kept and a portion is missing. The sample shows approximately 68,000 clones, roughly nine tenths of them seen only once. This specimen was peripheral blood, taken in the second trimester of pregnancy. Every receptor here comes from a female donor with multiple sclerosis, enrolled in a pregnancy study.

The V gene is TRBV6-5, the J gene TRBJ1-1; TRBD1 is a possible D gene (5 bases). Trimming shortened V by 7 bases and J by 5 bases, and 14 bases separated the two germline ends. The CDR3 runs to 13 residues. Germline-derived CDR1 and CDR2 are MNHEY and SVGAGI. CDR3 coding DNA: TGTGCCAGCAAGGTAGGGGTGAGAACTGAAGCTTTCTTT. This sequence encodes CASKVGVRTEAFF.

This chain joins TRBV30 and TRBJ1-2; tentative D call: TRBD1 (6 bases). Germline CDR1 is GTSNPN and CDR2 is SVGIG (reference sequence). The length of the CDR3 is 14 residues. Trimming stripped 0 bases from V and 6 bases from J, with 14 bases between. The CDR3 region is CAWSVWGRGHGYTF. The CDR3 DNA reads TGTGCCTGGAGTGTATGGGGCAGGGGCCATGGCTACACCTTC.

The chain employs TRBV18 and TRBJ1-2; tentative D call: TRBD1 (6 bases). The V and J ends lost 5 bases and 7 bases respectively, with 17 bases between them. Looked up from germline, CDR1 is KGHSH and CDR2 is LQKENI. CDR3 length: 14 amino acids. The CDR3 spells CASSDTGTRSGYTF. The CDR3 nucleotides are TGTGCCAGCTCAGACACCGGGACAAGGAGTGGCTACACCTTC.

The DNA for the CDR3 is TGTGCCAGCAGCAGGAGGGACAGTAGGTATGAGCAGTTCTTC. This translates into CASSRRDSRYEQFF. The chain uses TRBV21-1 and TRBJ2-1; the DNA was not used to check the table's D call, TRBD1. TRBV21-1 is reported as a pseudogene. The CDR3 has 14 amino acids.

This clone was seen a few times. This chain's CDR3 is CASSPGQANTEAFF. In DNA, the CDR3 is TGCGCCAGCAGCCCGGGACAAGCGAACACTGAAGCTTTCTTT. The chain recombines TRBV5-1 with TRBJ1-1; weak D call: TRBD1 (6 bases). The V gene lost 4 bases and the J gene lost 1 base, with 11 bases spanning the gap. The CDR3 is 14 amino acids. Germline CDR1 and CDR2: SGHRS and YFSETQ.

The chain employs TRBV9 and TRBJ2-2, with D tentatively TRBD1 (6 bases). Germline CDR1 is SGDLS and CDR2 is YYNGEE. CDR3 size: 14 residues. V dropped 4 bases and J dropped 6 bases, with 13 bases sitting between them. CDR3 amino acids: CASSPLGASGELFF. The CDR3 DNA reads TGTGCCAGCAGCCCTCTGGGGGCGTCCGGGGAGCTGTTTTTT. The full variable domain, its missing parts supplied by reference TRBV9 and TRBJ2-2, is DSGVTQTPKHLITATGQRVTLRCSPRSGDLSVYWYQQSLDQGLQFLIQYYNGEERAKGNILERFSAQQFPDLHSELNLSSLELGDSALYFCASSPLGASGELFFGEGSRLTVL.

This clone has just one count. V gene TRBV23-1 combines with J gene TRBJ2-2; D perhaps matches TRBD1 (5 bases). TRBV23-1 is reported as an ORF; its role is uncertain. The CDR3 sequence is 13 residues long. The germline V and J ends were trimmed by 4 bases and 7 bases, with 10 bases remaining between them. CDR3: CASSLTGHGELFF. CDR3 nucleotides: TGCGCCAGCAGTCTTACAGGCCACGGGGAGCTGTTTTTT.

Only one count was recorded for this clone. V is TRBV6-5 and J is TRBJ1-1; D gene ambiguous. Trimming cost V 5 bases and J 7 bases, with 8 bases left between them. This CDR3 spans 11 amino acids. Germline assignment: CDR1 MNHEY and CDR2 SVGAGI. The CDR3 nucleotides read TGTGCCAGCAGTAGGTGGAGTGAAGCTTTCTTT. It codes for CASSRWSEAFF.

The rearrangement joins TRBV5-1 to TRBJ2-1; a possible D gene is TRBD1 (6 bases). In germline, CDR1 is SGHRS, CDR2 YFSETQ. V lost 0 bases, J lost 3 bases, and 13 bases lay in between. CDR3 length: 16 residues. The DNA of the CDR3 is TGCGCCAGCAGCTTGGAGGGGCCAGGGGACTACAATGAGCAGTTCTTC. It codes for CASSLEGPGDYNEQFF.

The V call is TRBV6-1, the J call TRBJ1-1; the D gene is possibly TRBD1 (5 bases). The CDR3 consists of 13 residues. Germline CDR1 reads MNHNS; CDR2 reads SASEGT. V lost 8 bases and J lost 4, with 14 bases in between. CDR3 protein: CASHTGGGTEAFF. The CDR3 DNA follows: TGTGCCAGCCACACGGGGGGGGGCACTGAAGCTTTCTTT.

V usage is TRBV7-9 and J usage is TRBJ1-5; no firm D call. Between the trimmed V and J ends, which lost 5 bases and 2 bases, there was a span of 7 bases. Germline CDR1 reads SEHNR; CDR2 reads FQNEAQ (reference sequence). The CDR3 consists of 13 residues. The CDR3 is CASSTQGNQPQHF. In DNA, the CDR3 is TGTGCCAGCAGCACCCAGGGCAATCAGCCCCAGCATTTT.

This clone has just one count. V usage is TRBV19 and J usage is TRBJ2-1, with 12 bases identical to TRBD1. CDR1 LNHDA and CDR2 SQIVND come from the germline V gene (reference sequence). The CDR3 is 19 residues long. With V trimmed by 1 base and J by 9 bases, 16 bases remained unmatched. CDR3 bases: TGTGCCAGTAGTATAGTGGGGGACAGGGGGCTACGTATAGGTGGTGAGCAGTTCTTC. It encodes CASSIVGDRGLRIGGEQFF.

CDR3 nucleotide sequence: TGTGCCAGCAGTTCCTTGGAGGGGGACAGGGGTGCCTCGCGGACCTTC. Its protein product is CASSSLEGDRGASRTF. This chain connects TRBV28 to TRBJ1-2, with 10 bases matching TRBD1. CDR1 MDHEN and CDR2 SYDVKM come from the germline V gene. V was pared by 4 bases and J by 14 bases, with 19 bases of the junction left unmatched. The CDR3 totals 16 residues.

The V call is TRBV6-1, the J call TRBJ2-1; the match to TRBD2 covers 14 bases. Germline-derived CDR1 and CDR2 are MNHNS and SASEGT. CDR3 length equals 16 residues. V shed 2 bases and J 6 bases; nucleotides not matched to a gene: 3. The chain's CDR3 is CASSEWGTSGSNEQFF. The DNA of the CDR3 is TGTGCCAGCAGTGAATGGGGGACTAGCGGGAGCAATGAGCAGTTCTTC.

This chain joins TRBV2 and TRBJ2-7, with a weak D call TRBD2 (6 bases). This CDR3 contains 13 residues. V was cut by 6 bases and J by 3 bases, with 12 bases left in between. Germline V lookup: CDR1 SNHLY, CDR2 FYNNEI. CDR3 sequence reads: CASSQDYSYEQYF. The DNA for the CDR3 is TGTGCCAGCAGCCAGGACTACAGCTACGAGCAGTACTTC.

This chain uses TRBV4-2 with TRBJ1-5; D may be TRBD1 (5 bases). V lost 2 bases and J lost 3, with 20 bases in between. Germline loops: CDR1 LGHNA, CDR2 YNFKEQ. This CDR3 has 18 amino acids. CDR3 region: CASSQRVHRLKINQPQHF. The CDR3 DNA sequence: TGTGCCAGCAGCCAAAGGGTCCACAGGCTAAAGATCAATCAGCCCCAGCATTTT.

This chain connects TRBV5-1 to TRBJ2-1; D perhaps matches TRBD2 (6 bases). The V end was cut by 5 bases, the J end by 8 bases, with 20 bases between. The CDR3 extends over 15 amino acids. Per germline, CDR1 SGHRS and CDR2 YFSETQ. The chain's CDR3 is CASSYLASGVDEQFF. CDR3 in DNA: TGCGCCAGCAGTTACCTAGCGTCGGGTGTAGATGAGCAGTTCTTC.

The chain links TRBV7-9 to TRBJ1-4; D is possibly TRBD1 (5 bases). The CDR3 totals 15 residues. Trimming removed 5 bases at V and 3 bases at J, with 13 bases between. Germline values: CDR1 SEHNR, CDR2 FQNEAQ (reference sequence). CDR3 residues: CASSEKTAPNEKLFF. Written as DNA, the CDR3 is TGTGCCAGCAGCGAGAAGACAGCTCCTAATGAAAAACTGTTTTTT.

By share, this clone ranks as medium-sized. This rearrangement joins TRBV25-1 to TRBJ1-6; D may be TRBD1 (6 bases). CDR1 is MGHDK and CDR2 is SYGVNS in the germline V gene. CDR3 length equals 13 residues. Trimming took off 7 bases at V and 12 bases at J, with 16 bases between the two ends. The CDR3 DNA follows: TGTGCCAGCAATTCAGGGGACGTCCGACCCCTCCACTTT. Translated, it gives CASNSGDVRPLHF.

V and J are TRBV5-1 and TRBJ1-1; TRBD1 agrees at 12 bases. Germline V gene sequence: CDR1 SGHRS, CDR2 YFSETQ. The CDR3 is 19 residues long. The ends lost 0 bases at V and 0 bases at J; junction bases unmatched: 9. Written as DNA, the CDR3 is TGCGCCAGCAGCTTGGGGGACAGGGGGCGATCCTTAATGAACACTGAAGCTTTCTTT. Its protein is CASSLGDRGRSLMNTEAFF.

This rearrangement joins TRBV2 to TRBJ1-6, with TRBD1 matching 7 bases. The CDR3 is 14 amino acids. From germline, CDR1 is SNHLY and CDR2 FYNNEI. The V gene end was trimmed by 6 bases and the J gene end by 7 bases; junction bases not matched to a gene: 6. The CDR3: CASRPGTANSPLHF. CDR3 in DNA: TGTGCCAGCAGACCCGGGACAGCCAATTCACCCCTCCACTTT.

The chain has TRBV7-8 and TRBJ2-7, with no clear D. The length of the CDR3 is 14 residues. Trimming shortened V by 5 bases and J by 3 bases, and 14 bases separated the two germline ends. Germline assignment: CDR1 SGHVS and CDR2 FQNEAQ. CDR3 sequence reads: CASSKNRVLYEQYF. In DNA, the CDR3 is TGTGCCAGCAGCAAAAACCGGGTCCTCTACGAGCAGTACTTC.

The chain carries TRBV29-1 and TRBJ1-3; D remains ambiguous. V gave up 4 bases and J gave up 4 bases, with 11 bases separating them. Looked up from germline, CDR1 is SQVTM and CDR2 is ANQGSEA. The CDR3 is 13 residues long. Written as DNA, the CDR3 is TGCAGCGTTGCCCTGACTACCGGAAACACCATATATTTT. This gives the protein CSVALTTGNTIYF.

The table lists this clone with a few counts. This chain uses TRBV10-3 with TRBJ1-5; 7 bases align to TRBD1. V shed 2 bases, J shed 3 bases, and the junction held 10 bases outside the gene matches. The length of the CDR3 is 17 residues. Looked up from germline, CDR1 is ENHRY and CDR2 is SYGVKD. Here the CDR3 DNA reads TGTGCCATCAGTGAGCCGTTTAAGGGACAGTACAATCAGCCCCAGCATTTT. This translates into CAISEPFKGQYNQPQHF.

The chain uses TRBV6-5 and TRBJ2-5; 7 positions agree with TRBD2. This CDR3 spans 14 amino acids. CDR1 is MNHEY, CDR2 SVGAGI, per germline. V was pared by 4 bases and J by 3 bases, with 5 bases of the junction left unmatched. The CDR3 region is CASSSPGREETQYF. CDR3 coding DNA: TGTGCCAGCAGTTCCCCGGGGAGGGAAGAGACCCAGTACTTC.

The chain couples TRBV5-8 to TRBJ2-5, with a possible D match to TRBD2 (6 bases). V lost 5 bases and J lost 9, with 11 bases in between. CDR1 is SGHTS and CDR2 is YDEGEE in the germline V gene. This CDR3 comprises 11 residues. The chain's CDR3 is CASSGGSPQYF. CDR3 nucleotide sequence: TGTGCCAGCAGTGGGGGGTCACCCCAGTACTTC.

The V gene is TRBV6-5, the J gene TRBJ1-3; 7 bases are a match to TRBD1. Trimming cost V 5 bases and J 3 bases; bases outside gene matches: 4. This CDR3 contains 14 residues. Germline V lookup: CDR1 MNHEY, CDR2 SVGAGI. The CDR3 loop is CASSPDRDGNTIYF. The CDR3 region has the DNA TGTGCCAGCAGTCCCGACAGGGATGGAAACACCATATATTTT.

A note on this clone: Within the sample, other DNA sequences also encode this same CDR3. V gene TRBV29-1 combines with J gene TRBJ1-2; the match to TRBD1 covers 7 bases. Germline CDR1 is SQVTM and CDR2 is ANQGSEA. The CDR3 consists of 11 residues. Trimming cost V 6 bases and J 4 bases; bases outside gene matches: 2. DNA of the CDR3: TGCAGCGTAGCAGGGGGCTATGGCTACACCTTC. The encoded protein is CSVAGGYGYTF.